This T cell receptor (beta chain) was identified during a study of a mutant IDH1 vaccine in newly diagnosed glioma. Study summary: It was radiotherapy, temozolomide, or both that patients received previously, with most receiving both.

About this clone itself: What it binds is unknown.

Data came from immunoSEQ multiplex PCR; TCRdb stores just in-frame clones and leaves some out. The sample shows 50,000 to 70,000 clones, about 73% of them seen only once. Time point meaning: week 35, safety follow-up. Every single dose of the vaccine, 300 ug of mutant IDH1 20-mer peptide, came with topical imiquimod. Patients underwent eight vaccinations, which took place in weeks 1, 3, 5, 7, 11, 15, 19 and 23. Each tumor in the donors was a new WHO grade 3 or 4 astrocytoma, IDH1-mutant and ATRX-lost. The V end lost 5 bases, the J end lost 5 bases, and 16 bases lay between the germline ends. The CDR3 spans 15 residues. Germline CDR1 reads SGHVS; CDR2 reads FNYEAQ.

The sequence came from a man between 50 and 59 years old with glioma. The chain links TRBV7-6 to TRBJ2-1; a possible D gene is TRBD1 (6 bases). The sequencing here drew on PBMCs, taken from a glioma patient whose treatment included an IDH1 peptide vaccine. Written as DNA, the CDR3 is TGTGCCAGCAGCACCCACCGGGACAATAACAATGAGCAGTTCTTC. Translated, it gives CASSTHRDNNNEQFF.